This T cell receptor (beta chain) was sequenced during a study of T cell responses to AZD1222 COVID-19 vaccine. The assay was immunoSEQ multiplex PCR, and TCRdb's table has in-frame clones only and misses some. The sample consists of more than 150,000 clones, approximately 93% of them appearing once. The CDR3 has 17 residues. V shed 0 bases and J shed 3 bases, with 13 bases lying between them. Looked up from germline, CDR1 is SGDLS and CDR2 is YYNGEE. The clonotype originates from an adult who received the AZD1222 COVID-19 vaccine. The sample consisted of peripheral blood, taken 28 days after the second AZD1222 dose. The chain employs TRBV9 and TRBJ1-6; the D is unclear. This CDR3 reads CASSVDVSRYYNSPLHF. For the CDR3, the DNA is TGTGCCAGCAGCGTAGATGTCAGCCGATACTATAATTCACCCCTCCACTTT.